This section outlines one T cell receptor beta chain sequence together with its context. Its antigen is currently unknown. Division of CD4+ cells produced a CD45RA+ naive subset and a CD45RA-negative memory subset. This entry comes from a study of shared clonotypes between healthy human individuals. Whole-study results and caveats: Generally, estimated richness proved larger in naive subsets than it did in memory subsets.

Each subset's genomic DNA was split evenly across several immunoSEQ plates. Sequenced by immunoSEQ multiplex PCR; TCRdb stores in-frame clones only, minus some. The sample includes 2.3 million or so clones, more than 80% of them seen just once. The TCR comes from a man between 18 and 35 years old in good health. Some clones in this sample may be carry-over from other donors' samples. The sequencing input was naive CD4+ T cells from PBMCs. The subset is: CD45RA+ positively selected.

The CDR3 is CASSFGTGVSYEQYF. CDR3 DNA sequence: TGTGCCAGCAGCTTTGGGACAGGGGTTTCCTACGAGCAGTACTTC. V is TRBV11-1 and J is TRBJ2-7, with 10 bases aligning to TRBD1. The germline V gene encodes CDR1 SGHAT and CDR2 FQDESV (reference sequence). Trimming removed 3 bases from V and 1 base from J; junction bases left unmatched: 3. The CDR3 is 15 amino acids. The full variable domain, completed using reference TRBV11-1 and TRBJ2-7, is EAEVAQSPRYKITEKSQAVAFWCDPISGHATLYWYRQILGQGPELLVQFQDESVVDDSQLPKDRFSAERLKGVDSTLKIQPAELGDSAMYLCASSFGTGVSYEQYFGPGTRLTVT.